This T cell receptor (beta chain) was found in a study of blood T cell repertoires in COVID-19. At the level of the study: PBMCs, B-cell-depleted T cells, or T cells provided the cDNA or gDNA that made up the material.

The authors' processing: How many nucleated cells were present was estimated from reference gene primer amplification. Using immunoSEQ multiplex PCR, the repertoire was profiled, and TCRdb retains in-frame clones only, with some absent. From that table come the V and J calls and clone size; the DNA was used to work out D and trimming. The profile shows 200,000 or so clones, roughly 84% of them singletons. Germline V gives CDR1 SGHRS, CDR2 YFSETQ. The V end lost 4 bases, the J end lost 0 bases, and 9 bases lay between the germline ends. The CDR3 has 14 amino acids. Note on this clone: The same CDR3 arises from other DNA sequences in this sample as well.

Source material: peripheral blood. This sequence joins TRBV5-1 and TRBJ2-3, with a tentative D call TRBD2 (6 bases). This receptor was taken from a man aged 40-49 years with active or convalescent COVID-19. Here the CDR3 reads CASSPGTSTDTQYF. In DNA form, the CDR3 reads TGCGCCAGCAGCCCCGGGACTAGCACAGATACGCAGTATTTT.